What follows is one TCR beta chain and its context. Its antigen is undetermined. TCRdb's copy holds only in-frame clones and misses some; the assay was immunoSEQ multiplex PCR. The table records about 65,000 clones, over 85% of them present only once. These data belong to a study of OX40 agonist ivuxolimab in advanced cancers. This CDR3 has 23 amino acids. From germline, CDR1 is SGDLS and CDR2 YYNGEE. V gave up 4 bases and J gave up 8 bases, with 45 bases separating them. Blood samples were obtained at baseline, cycle 4 day 1, and cycle 7 day 1. Findings of the study overall: In the expanded peripheral T cells, antigen specificity was never determined.

The chain combines TRBV9 with TRBJ2-5; the D gene could be TRBD1 or TRBD2 (6 bases each). The sequence derives from an adult with an advanced solid tumor such as melanoma, head and neck, liver or kidney cancer. The sequences come from CD4+ or CD8+ T cells sorted from blood, collected in a trial of the OX40 agonist ivuxolimab. The CDR3 spells CASSPDETGRLPAREVRVETQYF. The CDR3 nucleotides read TGTGCCAGCAGCCCCGACGAAACAGGGAGATTGCCAGCGAGGGAGGTGCGGGTGGAAACCCAGTACTTC.